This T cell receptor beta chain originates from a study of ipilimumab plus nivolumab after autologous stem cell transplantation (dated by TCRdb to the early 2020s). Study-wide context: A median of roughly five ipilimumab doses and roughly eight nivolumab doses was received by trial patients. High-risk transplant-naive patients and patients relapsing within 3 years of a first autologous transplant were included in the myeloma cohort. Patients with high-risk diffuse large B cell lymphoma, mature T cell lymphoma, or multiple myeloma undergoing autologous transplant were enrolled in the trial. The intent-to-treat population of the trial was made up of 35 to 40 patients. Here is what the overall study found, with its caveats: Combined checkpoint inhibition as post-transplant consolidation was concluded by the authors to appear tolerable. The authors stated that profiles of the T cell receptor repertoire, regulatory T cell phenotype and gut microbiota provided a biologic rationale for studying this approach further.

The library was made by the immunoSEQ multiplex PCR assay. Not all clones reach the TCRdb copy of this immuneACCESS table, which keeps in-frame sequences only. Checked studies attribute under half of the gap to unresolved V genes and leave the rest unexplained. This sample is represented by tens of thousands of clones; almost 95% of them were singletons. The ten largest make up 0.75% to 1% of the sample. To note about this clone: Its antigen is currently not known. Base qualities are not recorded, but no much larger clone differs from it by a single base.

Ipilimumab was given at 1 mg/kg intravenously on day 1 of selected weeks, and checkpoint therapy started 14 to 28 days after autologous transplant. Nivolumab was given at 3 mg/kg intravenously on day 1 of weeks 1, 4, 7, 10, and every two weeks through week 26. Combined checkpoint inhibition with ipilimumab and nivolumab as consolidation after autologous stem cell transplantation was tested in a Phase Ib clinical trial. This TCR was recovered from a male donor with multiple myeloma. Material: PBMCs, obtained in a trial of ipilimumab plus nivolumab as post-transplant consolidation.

DNA sequence: TGTGCCAGCAGCTTTCAGATTGGGGCCAACGTCCTGACTTTC. Its coded protein is CASSFQIGANVLTF. The chain couples TRBV7-9 to TRBJ2-6, with the D gene not clear enough to name. Reading the germline V gene (reference sequence) gives CDR1 SEHNR and CDR2 FQNEAQ. The V end loses 3 bases and the J end loses 3 bases, and a stretch of 6 bases separates them. The CDR3, cysteine through phenylalanine, is 14 amino acids long. Only the CDR3 part of the read is kept: 42 bases, read in frame from the first base.